The 8 T cell receptor beta chains given below trace back to one sample, sequenced in a study of T-cell reconstitution after alpha-beta-depleted transplantation in children. Construction of the TCRbeta library involved unique molecular identifiers. TCRdb recomputed calls from the PCR reads with MiXCR, one row per CDR3 protein. The sample has 300,000 to 350,000 distinct CDR3 sequences, roughly 21% seen once. Sequenced material: PBMCs, mostly from graft donor cells, taken 180 days after TCRalphabeta/CD19-depleted stem cell transplant. These TCRs come from a male patient aged 10-17 years who had a stem cell transplant for acute lymphoblastic leukemia, so the T cells may come from the graft donor.

As to this clonotype: This may arise from a read error, as a much more abundant clone is one base away. Because the CDR3 is missing its conserved closing phenylalanine or tryptophan, this is likely a read error. This chain joins TRBV5-1 and TRBJ1-6; 10 nucleotides align to TRBD1. The CDR3 sequence is 15 residues long. Losses at the gene ends were 1 base for V and 14 bases for J; bases not matched to a gene: 9. The V gene's germline CDR1 is SGHRS and CDR2 YFSETQ. The CDR3 loop reads CASSLPGTGARALHS. CDR3 nucleotide sequence: TGCGCCAGCAGCTTGCCGGGGACAGGGGCAAGGGCCCTCCACTCT.

This chain connects TRBV6-5 to TRBJ1-3; D not resolved. Germline CDR1 reads MNHEY; CDR2 reads SVGAGI. The CDR3 is 16 residues long. Between the trimmed V and J ends, which lost 2 bases and 0 bases, there was a span of 11 bases. CDR3 sequence: CASSYEGTSSGNTIYF. CDR3 nucleotide sequence: TGTGCCAGCAGTTACGAGGGTACTAGCTCTGGAAACACCATATATTTT.

The table lists this clonotype with a few counts. This rearrangement joins TRBV6-6 to TRBJ2-7; D is unresolved. The CDR3 is 13 residues long. Germline-derived CDR1 and CDR2 are MNHNY and SVGAGI (reference sequence). V lost 4 bases and J 0 bases, leaving 7 bases between the germline ends. The CDR3 reads CASSFRRSYEQYF. Written as DNA, the CDR3 is TGTGCCAGCAGTTTCCGCCGCTCCTACGAGCAGTACTTC.

The chain links TRBV6-5 to TRBJ2-5; TRBD1 might be the D (5 bases). Trimming cost V 6 bases and J 5 bases, with 19 bases left between them. The CDR3 is 15 residues long. Germline CDR1 MNHEY, CDR2 SVGAGI. CDR3 bases: TGTGCCAGCAGGCAGGGATCCAATTTAGGGGAGACCCAGTACTTC. This encodes CASRQGSNLGETQYF.

This clonotype turned up a few times. CDR3 DNA: TGCAGTGCTAGAGGGACCAGACGCCGTAATTCACCCCTCCACTTT. The encoded protein is CSARGTRRRNSPLHF. V is TRBV20-1 and J is TRBJ1-6; unclear D gene. Between the trimmed V and J ends, which lost 1 base and 6 bases, there was a span of 13 bases. The CDR3 covers 15 residues. The germline CDR1 and CDR2 sequences are DFQATT and SNEGSKA (reference sequence).

J is TRBJ2-1 and V is TRBV20-1, with 10 nucleotides matching TRBD2. Germline V gives CDR1 DFQATT, CDR2 SNEGSKA (reference sequence). The CDR3 has 17 amino acids. Trimming removed 5 bases from V and 0 bases from J; junction bases left unmatched: 10. CDR3 protein: CSARQREGPSSYNEQFF. As DNA, the CDR3 is TGCAGTGCTCGGCAGCGGGAGGGCCCAAGCTCCTACAATGAGCAGTTCTTC.

Only one count was recorded for this clonotype. The chain couples TRBV9 to TRBJ2-1; D remains unclear. Trimming stripped 1 base from V and 3 bases from J, with 5 bases between. Germline CDR1 and CDR2: SGDLS and YYNGEE. The length of the CDR3 is 13 residues. CDR3 sequence: CASSVLGYNEQFF. The DNA for the CDR3 is TGTGCCAGCAGCGTATTGGGCTACAATGAGCAGTTCTTC. Looking up the rest from reference TRBV9 and TRBJ2-1 gives the full variable domain: DSGVTQTPKHLITATGQRVTLRCSPRSGDLSVYWYQQSLDQGLQFLIQYYNGEERAKGNILERFSAQQFPDLHSELNLSSLELGDSALYFCASSVLGYNEQFFGPGTRLTVL.

This clonotype was seen more than once but under ten times. The gene calls are TRBV27 and TRBJ2-1; TRBD1 might be the D (5 bases). V dropped 3 bases and J dropped 6 bases, with 15 bases sitting between them. The CDR3 consists of 15 residues. CDR1 and CDR2 (germline): MNHEY, SMNVEV (reference sequence). CDR3 sequence reads: CASSFLLGLLNEQFF. The CDR3 DNA sequence: TGTGCCAGCAGTTTTCTATTGGGGCTCCTCAATGAGCAGTTCTTC.